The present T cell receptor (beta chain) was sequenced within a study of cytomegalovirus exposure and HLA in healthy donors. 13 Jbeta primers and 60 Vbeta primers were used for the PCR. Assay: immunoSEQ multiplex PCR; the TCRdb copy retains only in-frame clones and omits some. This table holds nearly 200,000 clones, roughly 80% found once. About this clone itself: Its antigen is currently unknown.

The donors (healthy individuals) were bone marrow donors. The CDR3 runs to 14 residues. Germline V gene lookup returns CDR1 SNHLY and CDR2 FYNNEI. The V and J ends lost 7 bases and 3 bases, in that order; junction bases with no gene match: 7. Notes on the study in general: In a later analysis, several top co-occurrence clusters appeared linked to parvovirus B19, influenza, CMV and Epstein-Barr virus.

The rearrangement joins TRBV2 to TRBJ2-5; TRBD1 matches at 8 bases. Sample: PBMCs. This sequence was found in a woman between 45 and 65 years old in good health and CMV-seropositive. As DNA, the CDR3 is TGTGCCAGCACGAGACAGGGGAGAGAAGAGACCCAGTACTTC. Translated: CASTRQGREETQYF.